The clone carrying this TCR beta chain was observed at least ten times. Trimming removed 3 bases from V and 6 bases from J, with 11 bases in between. The CDR3 sequence is 13 residues long. The germline V gene has CDR1 SEHNR and CDR2 FQNEAQ (reference sequence). This specimen belongs to a study of T-cell memory formation after mild COVID-19. Study at large: Among the donors, TCR clusters were largely specific to each donor.

TCRdb itself ran the 5' RACE reads through MiXCR, one entry per CDR3 protein. The sample holds roughly 170,000 distinct CDR3 sequences, about 18% seen once. This rearrangement joins TRBV7-9 to TRBJ1-1; D call uncertain. The receptor was isolated from a man aged 18 to 30 who had mild COVID-19 (a few samples of this study predate the infection). Cell type and time point are not known. Sample: PBMCs or a T cell subset sorted from them (not recorded which). DNA of the CDR3: TGTGCCAGCAGCTTCCCCGGCACCCCTGAAGCTTTCTTT. This encodes CASSFPGTPEAFF.